This T cell receptor beta chain was identified in a study of T cells in Graves' hyperthyroidism and ophthalmopathy. PBMCs were sourced from roughly 10 ml fresh peripheral blood. Amplification yielded TCR beta CDR3 regions, with RNA transcripts as the source. The primer set for the first-round RT-PCR of the TCR CDR3 was HTBI. MiXCR, applied by TCRdb to the multiplex PCR reads, yields one record per CDR3 protein. The sample includes 800,000 or so distinct CDR3 sequences, around 38% of them seen just once. The CDR3 runs 15 residues. Germline CDR1 reads MGHRA; CDR2 reads YSYEKL. Trimming removed 0 bases at V and 0 bases at J, with 8 bases between. This clonotype has just a few counts.

The genes are TRBV4-1 and TRBJ2-5; a weak D match, TRBD1 (5 bases). The receptor was derived from a man between 18 and 29 years old with Graves' hyperthyroidism. What was sequenced was blood. In nucleotides, the CDR3 is TGCGCCAGCAGCCAAGATACCAGGGACCAAGAGACCCAGTACTTC. It yields the protein CASSQDTRDQETQYF.